This entry features one T cell receptor beta chain sequence. The V gene end was trimmed by 0 bases and the J gene end by 6 bases; junction bases not matched to a gene: 16. The germline V gene encodes CDR1 SGHAT and CDR2 FQNNGV. The CDR3 contains 19 residues. Participants had their cohort set by participant-reported clinical history. Original processing methods: From reference gene primer amplification, estimates of nucleated cell counts were derived. Repertoires were generated with immunoSEQ multiplex PCR, while TCRdb's copy carries only in-frame clones and drops some. V and J calls and clone size come straight from that table; D and trimming were deduced from the DNA. In the table there are roughly 350,000 clones, roughly 90% of which are singletons. The data were taken from a study of blood T cell repertoires in COVID-19. Overall study context: Samples representing acute and convalescent COVID-19 were sourced from the United States, Italy and Spain.

The chain uses TRBV11-2 and TRBJ2-7; 11 positions agree with TRBD2. The sample consisted of PBMCs or T cells enriched from blood (not recorded which). The sequence was collected from a woman in her thirties who had recovered from COVID-19. CDR3: CASSLDGLAGGGTPFEQYF. As DNA, the CDR3 is TGTGCCAGCAGCTTAGATGGTCTAGCGGGGGGCGGTACCCCTTTCGAGCAGTACTTC.